The 3 T cell receptor beta chains below all came from one sample that was sequenced in a study of CD8+ T cells in alopecia areata (dated by TCRdb to between 2017 and 2018). Libraries were built with the immunoSEQ multiplex PCR assay. For TCR sequencing, RNA was extracted from every sample and reverse transcribed into cDNA to serve as template. As stored in TCRdb, this immuneACCESS dataset retains in-frame rearrangements with V and J assigned. A fraction of the clones does not appear; measured against another copy, unresolved V genes explain less than half of the discrepancy, and the remainder lacks a known reason. Here the sample has 200,000 or so clones; about three fifths occur a single time. The ten largest clonotypes hold less than 0.6% of the sample. In the paper's terms, the time point label means: baseline before oral tofacitinib. The starting material was CD4+ T cells sorted from blood, obtained at week 0. Source of these receptors: a human donor with alopecia areata.

The rearrangement links TRBV7-6 to TRBJ1-1; 8 nucleotides match TRBD1. V lost 5 bases and J lost 6; bases outside the gene matches: 8. The CDR3 runs to 14 residues. Germline V gene data show CDR1 as SGHVS and CDR2 as FNYEAQ. The CDR3 loop reads CASSTWTGRAEAFF. CDR3 nucleotides: TGTGCCAGCAGCACTTGGACAGGGCGCGCTGAAGCTTTCTTT.

The V and J genes are TRBV4-1 and TRBJ2-3; D unclear. Trimming cost V 0 bases and J 3 bases, with 7 bases left between them. This CDR3 is 14 amino acids long. Germline V gene lookup returns CDR1 MGHRA and CDR2 YSYEKL. CDR3 loop: CASSQDGMTDTQYF. For the CDR3, the DNA is TGCGCCAGCAGCCAAGATGGGATGACAGATACGCAGTATTTT.

The chain recombines TRBV29-1 with TRBJ1-1; possible D gene TRBD1, 6 bases. The CDR3 loop spans 10 amino acids. Per germline, CDR1 SQVTM and CDR2 ANQGSEA. The V and J ends lost 6 bases and 6 bases respectively, with 8 bases between them. The CDR3 sequence: CSVQGPEAFF. CDR3 coding DNA: TGCAGCGTACAGGGTCCTGAAGCTTTCTTT.